Below, one T cell receptor (beta chain) is given with its context. Its antigen is currently not known. Per-base qualities were not stored, and no clone one base away is much larger. This same CDR3 is encoded by further DNA sequences in the sample. TCRbeta CDR3 regions were amplified from genomic DNA using the immunoSEQ Assay, a bias-controlled multiplex PCR. Regarding the original processing steps: The number of nucleated cells in each sample was estimated by amplification of reference gene primers within the assay. Sequence reads were collapsed and filtered to measure the absolute abundance of every unique TCRbeta CDR3 rearrangement. For each sample, productive Simpson clonality was calculated by taking the square root of Simpson's diversity index across productive rearrangements. TCRdb holds this immuneACCESS table with in-frame rearrangements only. Some clones are missing; in checked studies, unresolved V genes explain under half, and the rest has no known cause. The DNA was the basis for D and trimming; V, J and clone size are from that table. This sample holds under 300,000 clones; approximately 91% were observed only once. About 0.8% of the sample is in the top ten clones.

In Seattle, one collaborating source enrolled patients while the infection was active and tracked those patients longitudinally over the course of disease. Collaborating institutions collected whole blood in K2EDTA tubes following their own protocols. For TCRbeta analysis, collaborator samples were shipped as frozen whole blood, as isolated PBMCs, or as DNA extracted from either sample type. These data belong to a study of blood T cell repertoires in COVID-19 (dated by TCRdb to 2020 to 2022). Regarding the study in general: Samples from collaborators originated in the United States, Italy and Spain and spanned both the acute and convalescent phases of COVID-19. Samples were obtained from the ongoing ImmuneRACE study (first 160 participants) and from over a thousand subjects provided by 6 global collaborators. A de-identified subject ID, COVID-19 status, age in years and sex were almost always included in the sample metadata. Where available, HLA class I and class II types were obtained from metadata supplied by the sample provider rather than from assay-based typing. The repertoires were made available in a free public database intended to serve as a resource for research on the immune response to SARS-CoV-2. The prospective study material was composed of cDNA or gDNA derived from T cells, B-cell-depleted T cells, or PBMCs. Deeply sampled blood TCRbeta repertoires from subjects exposed to, actively infected with, or recovered from COVID-19 were included in the dataset. Overall study results and their limits: Clinical and demographic metadata were provided uncurated, with the amount varying by source and participant.

Material: peripheral blood. The receptor was derived from a man aged 25 to 40 with COVID-19, enrolled during active disease.

CDR3 protein: CASSPPGQGKEKLFF. In nucleotide form, the sequence is TGTGCCAGCTCACCCCCGGGACAGGGAAAAGAAAAACTGTTTTTT. Recombination linked TRBV18 to TRBJ1-4, and 9 bases in between align with TRBD1. Its CDR3 holds 15 amino acids, cysteine through phenylalanine. The kept DNA is CDR3 alone, 45 bases in frame from the first base. V has 3 bases trimmed and J has 8 bases trimmed; junction bases matching no gene number 7. For CDR1 and CDR2, the germline V gene lists KGHSH and LQKENI.